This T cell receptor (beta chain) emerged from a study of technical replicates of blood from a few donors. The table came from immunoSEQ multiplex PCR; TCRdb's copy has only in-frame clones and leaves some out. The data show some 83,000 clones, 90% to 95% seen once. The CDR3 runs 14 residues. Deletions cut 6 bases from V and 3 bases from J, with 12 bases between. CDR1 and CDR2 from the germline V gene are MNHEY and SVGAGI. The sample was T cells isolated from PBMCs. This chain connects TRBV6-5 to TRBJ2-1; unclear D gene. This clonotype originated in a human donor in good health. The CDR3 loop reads CASSTDPDYNEQFF. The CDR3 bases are TGTGCCAGCAGCACAGACCCGGACTACAATGAGCAGTTCTTC.